The 21 T cell receptor beta chains below all came from one sample that was sequenced in a study of beta chain features in type 1 diabetes. No antigen has been identified for these receptors. Study conclusions and caveats: Within each of all four CD4+ subsets, Type 1 diabetes patients had TCRB CDR3s that were moderately but significantly shorter.

Reverse transcribing all isolated RNA meant expressed TCRB transcripts were sequenced. Produced via immunoSEQ multiplex PCR; TCRdb's table is partial and in-frame only. The sample has around 300,000 clones; over 14% are singletons. The sample was naive CD4+ T cells from blood. These receptors came from a man aged 18 to 29 with type 1 diabetes.

The gene calls are TRBV4-1 and TRBJ1-5; unclear D gene. There are 15 residues in the CDR3. The V gene's germline CDR1 is MGHRA and CDR2 YSYEKL. The V end was cut by 1 base, the J end by 0 bases, with 7 bases between. The CDR3 loop reads CASSQVHNSNQPQHF. The DNA for the CDR3 is TGCGCCAGCAGCCAAGTGCACAATAGCAATCAGCCCCAGCATTTT.

CDR3 sequence (DNA): TGCGCCAGCAGCCAAGGCGTAGCAGGGCTTCCATCACCCCTCCACTTT. Translation gives CASSQGVAGLPSPLHF. The chain links TRBV4-1 to TRBJ1-6; tentatively, D is TRBD1 (5 bases). V was trimmed by 1 base and J by 10 bases, leaving 17 bases between them. The CDR3 spans 16 residues. CDR1 and CDR2 from the germline V gene are MGHRA and YSYEKL.

The rearrangement uses TRBV6-1 and TRBJ2-2, with D possibly being TRBD2 (8 bases). This CDR3 has 15 amino acids. V lost 7 bases and J 6 bases, leaving 18 bases between the germline ends. CDR1 is MNHNS, CDR2 SASEGT, per germline. CDR3 sequence reads: CASIISGTVPGELFF. DNA of the CDR3: TGTGCCAGCATTATTAGCGGGACAGTTCCCGGGGAGCTGTTTTTT.

The table lists this clone with a few counts. This chain's CDR3 is CASSSRLAGVTDTQYF. The CDR3 nucleotides read TGTGCCAGCAGCTCTCGACTAGCGGGAGTCACAGATACGCAGTATTTT. The chain employs TRBV11-2 and TRBJ2-3; TRBD2 agrees at 12 bases. The V and J ends lost 4 bases and 2 bases, in that order; junction bases with no gene match: 4. The CDR3 covers 16 residues. Germline V gives CDR1 SGHAT, CDR2 FQNNGV.

The chain is built from TRBV6-5 and TRBJ2-5, with 9 bases identical to TRBD1. The germline V gene encodes CDR1 MNHEY and CDR2 SVGAGI. The length of the CDR3 is 15 residues. Losses at the gene ends were 6 bases for V and 0 bases for J; bases not matched to a gene: 5. The DNA for the CDR3 is TGTGCCAGCAGATGGACAGGGGCCAACCAAGAGACCCAGTACTTC. Translated: CASRWTGANQETQYF.

The J gene is TRBJ1-5, the V gene TRBV7-9; no firm D call. V was cut by 2 bases and J by 2 bases, with 4 bases left in between. This CDR3 is 13 amino acids long. Per germline, CDR1 SEHNR and CDR2 FQNEAQ (reference sequence). The CDR3 DNA reads TGTGCCAGCAGCTTACCTGGCAATCAGCCCCAGCATTTT. It yields the protein CASSLPGNQPQHF.

This clone was counted a few times. The rearrangement joins TRBV7-2 to TRBJ1-1; D possibly corresponds to TRBD1 (5 bases). V lost 2 bases, J lost 1 base, and 8 bases lay in between. Per the germline V gene, CDR1 is SGHTA and CDR2 is FQGNSA. This CDR3 is 14 amino acids long. CDR3 bases: TGTGCCAGCAGCTTATATCAGGGGAACACTGAAGCTTTCTTT. Translation gives CASSLYQGNTEAFF. Full variable domain (missing parts from reference TRBV7-2 and TRBJ1-1): GAGVSQSPSNKVTEKGKDVELRCDPISGHTALYWYRQSLGQGLEFLIYFQGNSAPDKSGLPSDRFSAERTGGSVSTLTIQRTQQEDSAVYLCASSLYQGNTEAFFGQGTRLTVV.

The V call is TRBV29-1, the J call TRBJ1-3; D remains unclear. The CDR3 extends over 13 amino acids. Between the trimmed V and J ends, which lost 3 bases and 3 bases, there was a span of 9 bases. The germline CDR1 and CDR2 sequences are SQVTM and ANQGSEA. The CDR3 DNA reads as TGCAGCGTTGACGCGCACAGTGGAAACACCATATATTTT. Amino acid sequence: CSVDAHSGNTIYF.

The V gene is TRBV28, the J gene TRBJ1-5; possibly TRBD1 for D (6 bases). This CDR3 has 14 residues. CDR1 MDHEN and CDR2 SYDVKM come from the germline V gene. V was clipped by 7 bases and J by 7 bases, with 17 bases between them. CDR3 sequence reads: CASTAGGAGQPQHF. The CDR3 DNA reads as TGTGCCAGCACCGCGGGGGGGGCCGGGCAGCCCCAGCATTTT.

This clone was seen a handful of times. This chain connects TRBV28 to TRBJ1-1; 8 bases are shared with TRBD1. Germline V gives CDR1 MDHEN, CDR2 SYDVKM. CDR3 length: 12 residues. Trimming at V came to 10 bases and at J to 8 bases, leaving 9 bases not matched to a gene. The CDR3 here is CATELRGREAFF. CDR3 in DNA: TGTGCCACCGAACTCAGGGGGCGCGAAGCTTTCTTT.

J is TRBJ1-6 and V is TRBV7-9; 9 nucleotides align to TRBD1. The CDR3 consists of 16 residues. Germline V lookup: CDR1 SEHNR, CDR2 FQNEAQ (reference sequence). Trimming at V came to 6 bases and at J to 7 bases, leaving 10 bases not matched to a gene. CDR3 bases: TGTGCCAGCAGGGGAACGGACAGGGGTCAGAATTCACCCCTCCACTTT. Translation gives CASRGTDRGQNSPLHF.

This clone was found a few times. This chain links TRBV7-2 with TRBJ1-1; D may be TRBD1 (5 bases). The CDR3 sequence is 13 residues long. From germline, CDR1 is SGHTA and CDR2 FQGNSA. The ends were cut back, 3 bases at V and 7 bases at J, with 12 bases in the middle. The CDR3: CASSLRQPLEAFF. The CDR3 nucleotides read TGTGCCAGCAGCTTGCGACAGCCCCTTGAAGCTTTCTTT.

This clone came up a few times. V is TRBV27 and J is TRBJ1-3; 8 bases are a match to TRBD1. CDR1 and CDR2 from the germline V gene are MNHEY and SMNVEV (reference sequence). Trimming at V came to 5 bases and at J to 8 bases, leaving 5 bases not matched to a gene. The CDR3 covers 13 residues. The CDR3 loop reads CASSHGQGDTIYF. The CDR3, as DNA: TGTGCCAGCAGTCACGGACAGGGCGACACCATATATTTT.

This clone was seen a handful of times. This chain uses TRBV28 with TRBJ1-5; 7 nucleotides agree with TRBD1. The ends lost 6 bases at V and 7 bases at J; junction bases unmatched: 12. Germline V gives CDR1 MDHEN, CDR2 SYDVKM. CDR3 length: 15 amino acids. As DNA, the CDR3 is TGTGCCAGCAGCATCGCCGACAGGGCAAACCAGCCCCAGCATTTT. Its translation: CASSIADRANQPQHF.

The chain carries TRBV9 and TRBJ2-5, with 11 bases matching TRBD2. The CDR3 extends over 15 amino acids. V was pared by 3 bases and J by 1 base, with 2 bases of the junction left unmatched. Germline loops: CDR1 SGDLS, CDR2 YYNGEE. CDR3: CASSASGRIQETQYF. The CDR3 DNA is TGTGCCAGCAGCGCTAGCGGGAGGATCCAAGAGACCCAGTACTTC.

The V gene is TRBV29-1, the J gene TRBJ2-2; TRBD1 matches at 9 bases. The germline CDR1 and CDR2 sequences are SQVTM and ANQGSEA. The CDR3 runs to 14 residues. Unmatched junction bases numbered 5, after V lost 7 bases and J lost 2 bases. The CDR3 nucleotides are TGCAGCGCCTACAGGGGGCGCAACACCGGGGAGCTGTTTTTT. Amino acid sequence: CSAYRGRNTGELFF.

In the case of this clone: This sample also contains other DNA sequences that code for the same CDR3. The chain links TRBV19 to TRBJ1-5; D may be TRBD1 (5 bases). Between the trimmed V and J ends, which lost 3 bases and 6 bases, there was a span of 9 bases. This CDR3 is built from 13 residues. The germline V gene encodes CDR1 LNHDA and CDR2 SQIVND (reference sequence). The DNA of the CDR3 is TGTGCCAGTAGTATTGGCGGGGCTCAGCCCCAGCATTTT. Its protein product is CASSIGGAQPQHF. The full variable domain, rest sourced from reference TRBV19 and TRBJ1-5, is DGGITQSPKYLFRKEGQNVTLSCEQNLNHDAMYWYRQDPGQGLRLIYYSQIVNDFQKGDIAEGYSVSREKKESFPLTVTSAQKNPTAFYLCASSIGGAQPQHFGDGTRLSIL.

This clone was recorded a few times. The chain is built from TRBV5-1 and TRBJ2-1; 8 bases fit TRBD2. This CDR3 region has 15 residues. Losses at the gene ends were 1 base for V and 6 bases for J; bases not matched to a gene: 6. Germline V gene data show CDR1 as SGHRS and CDR2 as YFSETQ. The CDR3 loop is CASSLSGSRGNEQFF. In nucleotides, the CDR3 is TGCGCCAGCAGCTTGAGCGGGAGCCGGGGCAATGAGCAGTTCTTC.

This chain joins TRBV30 and TRBJ1-5; a possible D gene is TRBD1 (6 bases). The V end lost 3 bases, the J end lost 2 bases, and 14 bases lay between the germline ends. Germline V gene data show CDR1 as GTSNPN and CDR2 as SVGIG (reference sequence). The CDR3 consists of 15 residues. CDR3 in amino acids: CAWSIGGFGNQPQHF. The CDR3 region has the DNA TGTGCCTGGAGCATAGGGGGATTCGGCAATCAGCCCCAGCATTTT.

The gene calls are TRBV7-2 and TRBJ1-2; D unclear. With 8 bases removed from V and 5 bases from J, the gap between germline ends came to 9 bases. CDR3 length: 11 amino acids. CDR1 and CDR2 (germline): SGHTA, FQGNSA. This CDR3 is CASGTEYGYTF. The CDR3, as DNA: TGTGCCAGCGGCACGGAGTATGGCTACACCTTC. The complete variable domain, with remaining parts taken from reference TRBV7-2 and TRBJ1-2, reads GAGVSQSPSNKVTEKGKDVELRCDPISGHTALYWYRQSLGQGLEFLIYFQGNSAPDKSGLPSDRFSAERTGGSVSTLTIQRTQQEDSAVYLCASGTEYGYTFGSGTRLTVV.

As DNA, the CDR3 is TGTGCCAGCATGTTGGGGGGTAACACTGAAGCTTTCTTT. This translates into CASMLGGNTEAFF. The chain couples TRBV2 to TRBJ1-1, with a possible D match to TRBD1 (5 bases). Germline CDR1 is SNHLY and CDR2 is FYNNEI. The CDR3 loop spans 13 amino acids. Trimming removed 7 bases at V and 2 bases at J, with 11 bases between. Complete variable domain (other parts from reference TRBV2 and TRBJ1-1): EPEVTQTPSHQVTQMGQEVILRCVPISNHLYFYWYRQILGQKVEFLVSFYNNEISEKSEIFDDQFSVERPDGSNFTLKIRSTKLEDSAMYFCASMLGGNTEAFFGQGTRLTVV.